This is a list of T cell receptor beta chains from one sample in a study of CD8 T cells in ankylosing spondylitis. From the 5' RACE reads, TCRdb called clonotypes with MiXCR, one entry per CDR3 protein. The table shows roughly 370,000 distinct CDR3 sequences, with 20% to 25% occurring only once. Material for sequencing was blood, either unsorted or a sorted T cell fraction (not recorded which). Every receptor here comes from a male donor with ankylosing spondylitis. Each CDR3 is given with its conserved first and last residue. Fields, in order: clone size, D gene, J gene, V gene, CDR3 protein, CDR3 DNA. D genes are given only for firm matches. For some rows the clone size is stated as once, few or many, or as a class when expanded; others skip it.

>few|-|TRBJ1-5|TRBV6-2/TRBV6-3
CASSLLYSNQPQHF
TGTGCCAGCAGTTTACTGTATAGCAATCAGCCCCAGCATTTT
>-|-|TRBJ1-5|TRBV5-1
CASSLGGQDQPQHF
TGCGCCAGCAGCTTGGGGGGACAAGACCAGCCCCAGCATTTT
>few|-|TRBJ2-1|TRBV2
CASSEVRSSYNEQFF
TGTGCCAGCAGTGAGGTTAGAAGCTCCTACAATGAGCAGTTCTTC
>-|TRBD2|TRBJ2-1|TRBV9
CASSVTGTSSREQFF
TGTGCCAGCAGCGTTACCGGGACTAGTTCACGAGAGCAGTTCTTC
>many|-|TRBJ1-2|TRBV20-1
CSARSGPAASGYTF
TGCAGTGCTAGATCTGGCCCAGCGGCCTCTGGCTACACCTTC
>-|TRBD1|TRBJ1-6|TRBV6-2/TRBV6-3
CASSPRDRILYNSPLHF
TGTGCCAGCAGTCCGAGGGACAGGATTCTCTATAATTCACCCCTCCACTTT
>-|-|TRBJ2-2|TRBV30
CAWSGDGSDTGELFF
TGTGCCTGGAGTGGAGACGGGAGCGACACCGGGGAGCTGTTTTTT
>few|TRBD1|TRBJ2-3|TRBV6-5
CASSYSWTGTTDTQYF
TGTGCCAGCAGTTACTCCTGGACAGGAACCACAGATACGCAGTATTTT
>-|-|TRBJ2-2|TRBV12-5
CASGGASGYTGELFF
TGTGCTAGTGGGGGGGCTAGCGGTTACACCGGGGAGCTGTTTTTT
>-|TRBD2|TRBJ2-1|TRBV12-3/TRBV12-4
CASRILADSYNEQFF
TGTGCCAGCAGAATACTAGCGGATAGCTACAATGAGCAGTTCTTC
>-|TRBD1|TRBJ2-1|TRBV5-1
CASSRQGVNNEQFF
TGCGCCAGCAGTAGACAGGGAGTAAACAATGAGCAGTTCTTC
>-|-|TRBJ1-2|TRBV14
CASSHYRGNYGYTF
TGTGCCAGCAGCCATTATAGGGGGAACTATGGCTACACCTTC
>few|TRBD2|TRBJ2-1|TRBV6-5
CASSYLWGLAGGNEQFF
TGTGCCAGCAGTTACTTGTGGGGACTAGCGGGAGGCAATGAGCAGTTCTTC
>-|-|TRBJ2-4|TRBV20-1
CSASLGTPRDIQYF
TGCAGTGCTAGCCTCGGGACTCCAAGGGACATTCAGTACTTC
>few|-|TRBJ2-3|TRBV5-6
CASTLFTASGTDTQYF
TGTGCCAGCACCCTCTTCACAGCGTCCGGCACAGATACGCAGTATTTT